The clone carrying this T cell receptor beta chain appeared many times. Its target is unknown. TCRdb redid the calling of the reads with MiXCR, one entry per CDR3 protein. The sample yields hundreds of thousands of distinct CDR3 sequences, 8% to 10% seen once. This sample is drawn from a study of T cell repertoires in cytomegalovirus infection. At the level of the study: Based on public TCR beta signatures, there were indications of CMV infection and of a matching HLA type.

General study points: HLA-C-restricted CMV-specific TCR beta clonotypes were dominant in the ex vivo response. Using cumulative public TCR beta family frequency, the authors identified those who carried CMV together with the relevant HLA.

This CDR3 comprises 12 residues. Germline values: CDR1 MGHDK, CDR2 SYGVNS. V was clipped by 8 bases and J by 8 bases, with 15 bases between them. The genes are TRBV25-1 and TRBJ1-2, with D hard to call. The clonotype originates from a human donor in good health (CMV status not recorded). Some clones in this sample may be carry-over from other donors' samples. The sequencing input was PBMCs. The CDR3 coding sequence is TGTGCCAGCCATGGGCCGTCGGGAGGCTACACCTTC. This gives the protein CASHGPSGGYTF.